Below, one T cell receptor (beta chain) is given with its context. The data were produced by immunoSEQ multiplex PCR, yet TCRdb's version contains in-frame clones alone and is incomplete. The repertoire holds around 290,000 clones, with about 86% as singletons. The entry originates in a study of blood T cell repertoires in COVID-19. Trimming shortened V by 7 bases and J by 5 bases, and 17 bases separated the two germline ends. The CDR3 is 14 amino acids. Germline values: CDR1 SNHLY, CDR2 FYNNEI. The sample taken for sequencing was peripheral blood. This chain connects TRBV2 to TRBJ1-1; weak D call: TRBD1 (6 bases). The source of this sequence is a woman in her 70s with COVID-19, enrolled during active disease. CDR3: CASTRKGGGTEAFF. In DNA form, the CDR3 reads TGTGCCAGCACTCGTAAGGGGGGAGGGACTGAAGCTTTCTTT.